A single sample is the source of the 10 T cell receptor beta chains below, sequenced in a study of blood T cell repertoires in COVID-19. Assay: immunoSEQ multiplex PCR; the TCRdb copy retains only in-frame clones and omits some. The sample records roughly 140,000 clones, roughly four fifths being singletons. Material for sequencing was peripheral blood. Every receptor here comes from a woman older than 75 with acute or convalescent COVID-19.

The J gene is TRBJ2-2, the V gene TRBV28; 8 bases line up with TRBD1. With 6 bases clipped from V and 5 bases from J, the junction kept 5 bases outside the gene matches. This CDR3 is built from 14 residues. CDR1 is MDHEN and CDR2 is SYDVKM in the germline V gene. The CDR3 DNA sequence: TGTGCCAGCAGAGGACAGGGTCGGACCGGGGAGCTGTTTTTT. This sequence encodes CASRGQGRTGELFF.

The chain is built from TRBV19 and TRBJ2-7; 7 nucleotides match TRBD1. This CDR3 has 16 residues. V shed 4 bases, J shed 3 bases, and the junction held 12 bases outside the gene matches. The germline V gene has CDR1 LNHDA and CDR2 SQIVND (reference sequence). The CDR3 protein is CASSKRGWQGDYEQYF. The CDR3 nucleotides are TGTGCCAGTAGTAAGAGGGGGTGGCAGGGGGACTACGAGCAGTACTTC.

CDR3 protein: CASSQELRTDTQYF. For the CDR3, the DNA is TGTGCCAGCAGCCAAGAACTGAGAACAGATACGCAGTATTTT. V is TRBV4-2 and J is TRBJ2-3; D ambiguous. The V gene lost 0 bases and the J gene lost 3 bases, with 7 bases spanning the gap. Germline V gives CDR1 LGHNA, CDR2 YNFKEQ. The CDR3 is made up of 14 amino acids.

The chain recombines TRBV12-3 or TRBV12-4 with TRBJ1-5, with unresolved D. The CDR3 has 12 amino acids. The V end was cut by 4 bases, the J end by 5 bases, with 6 bases between. The CDR3: CASSSRDQPQHF. CDR3 coding DNA: TGTGCCAGCAGTTCGAGGGATCAGCCCCAGCATTTT.

The rearrangement uses TRBV25-1 and TRBJ1-1; TRBD1 matches 9 bases. Losses at the gene ends were 5 bases for V and 0 bases for J; bases not matched to a gene: 7. The CDR3 runs to 16 residues. Per germline, CDR1 MGHDK and CDR2 SYGVNS. CDR3 coding DNA: TGTGCCAGCAGTAAACCGGGACAGGGTATGAACACTGAAGCTTTCTTT. Translation gives CASSKPGQGMNTEAFF.

The chain combines TRBV21-1 with TRBJ1-2. TRBV21-1 is noted as a pseudogene. There are 8 residues in the CDR3. CDR3 DNA: TGTGCCATCGAGAGCTACACCTTC. Translation gives CAIESYTF.

The rearrangement joins TRBV9 to TRBJ1-5; tentative D call: TRBD1 (6 bases). Germline loops: CDR1 SGDLS, CDR2 YYNGEE. The CDR3 spans 15 residues. The ends were cut back, 3 bases at V and 7 bases at J, with 17 bases in the middle. The CDR3 is CASSEQGDVQQPQHF. The CDR3 nucleotides are TGTGCCAGCAGCGAACAGGGAGACGTCCAACAGCCCCAGCATTTT.

In its sample, this clone was seen a few times. The chain has TRBV5-1 and TRBJ2-7; 7 nucleotides match TRBD1. This CDR3 has 14 residues. V shed 4 bases, J shed 4 bases, and the junction held 8 bases outside the gene matches. Germline assignment: CDR1 SGHRS and CDR2 YFSETQ. CDR3 protein: CASSPDRVRYEQYF. CDR3 coding DNA: TGCGCCAGCAGCCCCGACAGGGTTCGATACGAGCAGTACTTC. Complete variable domain (other parts from reference TRBV5-1 and TRBJ2-7): KAGVTQTPRYLIKTRGQQVTLSCSPISGHRSVSWYQQTPGQGLQFLFEYFSETQRNKGNFPGRFSGRQFSNSRSEMNVSTLELGDSALYLCASSPDRVRYEQYFGPGTRLTVT.

The chain recombines TRBV18 with TRBJ1-2; TRBD1 might be the D (6 bases). The V end lost 2 bases, the J end lost 8 bases, and 12 bases lay between the germline ends. The CDR3 is made up of 13 amino acids. CDR1 is KGHSH, CDR2 LQKENI, per germline. Written as DNA, the CDR3 is TGTGCCAGCTCACCAAGGGCAGGGGAAGGCTACACCTTC. It yields the protein CASSPRAGEGYTF.

The chain links TRBV10-3 to TRBJ1-2, with 7 bases matching TRBD1. Per germline, CDR1 ENHRY and CDR2 SYGVKD. The CDR3 has 13 residues. J gave up 2 bases and V 6 bases, and 3 bases lay outside the gene matches. The CDR3 protein is CAISSQGNYGYTF. The DNA of the CDR3 is TGTGCCATCAGCTCACAGGGGAACTATGGCTACACCTTC.